This is a list of T cell receptor beta chains from one sample in a study of T-cell reconstitution after alpha-beta-depleted transplantation in children. In TCRdb, the PCR reads were re-called with MiXCR into one record per CDR3 protein. The repertoire holds around 960,000 distinct CDR3 sequences, with 25% to 30% as singletons. The sample here was PBMCs, mostly from graft donor cells, taken 360 days after TCRalphabeta/CD19-depleted stem cell transplant. Source of these receptors: a boy younger than two who had a stem cell transplant for SCID, so the T cells may come from the graft donor. Each CDR3 is given with its conserved first and last residue. The D gene is left open where the match is weak. A row's size may be missing; if present it is once, few, many or a size class.

CDR3nt: TGTGCCAGCAGCTTAGCTGGGACAGGAAGCCCTGAACTGTTTTTT
CDR3aa: CASSLAGTGSPELFF
j_gene: TRBJ1-4
abundance: -
d_gene: TRBD1
v_gene: TRBV7-2

CDR3nt: TGTGCCAGCAGTTTTAGCGGGGGGGTCGATGAGCAGTTCTTC
CDR3aa: CASSFSGGVDEQFF
j_gene: TRBJ2-1
abundance: once
d_gene: TRBD2
v_gene: TRBV12-3/TRBV12-4

CDR3nt: TGTGCCACCAGCAGAGTAGCCAGCGAAGAGACCCAGTACTTC
CDR3aa: CATSRVASEETQYF
j_gene: TRBJ2-5
abundance: -
d_gene: -
v_gene: TRBV15

CDR3nt: TGTGCCAGCAGCTCCCGCCCGGGGTCGGGCACAGATACGCAGTATTTT
CDR3aa: CASSSRPGSGTDTQYF
j_gene: TRBJ2-3
abundance: -
d_gene: -
v_gene: TRBV7-2

CDR3nt: TGCAGTGCTAGGGCCGGCAATGAGCAGTTCTTC
CDR3aa: CSARAGNEQFF
j_gene: TRBJ2-1
abundance: few
d_gene: -
v_gene: TRBV20-1

CDR3nt: TGTGCCACCAGTGACTCTCCTACGGACAGGGGGCACACCGGGGAGCTGTTTTTT
CDR3aa: CATSDSPTDRGHTGELFF
j_gene: TRBJ2-2
abundance: -
d_gene: TRBD1
v_gene: TRBV24-1

CDR3nt: TGCGCCAGCAGGAGACTAGCGGGGGGATCTGAGCAGTTCTTC
CDR3aa: CASRRLAGGSEQFF
j_gene: TRBJ2-1
abundance: -
d_gene: TRBD2
v_gene: TRBV4-1

CDR3nt: TGTGCCAGCAGCCCATGGTCGGACTTTGGCTTTGGCTACACCTTC
CDR3aa: CASSPWSDFGFGYTF
j_gene: TRBJ1-2
abundance: -
d_gene: -
v_gene: TRBV3-1

CDR3nt: TGTGCCACCAGCGTAAGACAGGGGAGCAATCAGCCCCAGCATTTT
CDR3aa: CATSVRQGSNQPQHF
j_gene: TRBJ1-5
abundance: -
d_gene: TRBD1
v_gene: TRBV15

CDR3nt: TGTGCCAGCAGCCAACTATTGTCCCGCTATGGCTACACCTTC
CDR3aa: CASSQLLSRYGYTF
j_gene: TRBJ1-2
abundance: few
d_gene: -
v_gene: TRBV7-9

CDR3nt: TGCGCCAGCAGCTTGGACGGGGCCTCGGGCTCTGGAAACACCATATATTTT
CDR3aa: CASSLDGASGSGNTIYF
j_gene: TRBJ1-3
abundance: -
d_gene: -
v_gene: TRBV5-1

CDR3nt: TGTGCCAGCAGCCAAGAGCGAGCCCTCAACCACGAGCAGTACTTC
CDR3aa: CASSQERALNHEQYF
j_gene: TRBJ2-7
abundance: many
d_gene: -
v_gene: TRBV3-1

CDR3nt: TGTGCCACCGGGTCGCAGATTGGTGAAGCTTTCTTT
CDR3aa: CATGSQIGEAFF
j_gene: TRBJ1-1
abundance: -
d_gene: -
v_gene: TRBV24-1

CDR3nt: TGTGCTAGTGGTTTCCAGACCGGACTGAATAAAGAGACCCAGTACTTC
CDR3aa: CASGFQTGLNKETQYF
j_gene: TRBJ2-5
abundance: few
d_gene: -
v_gene: TRBV12-5

CDR3nt: TGCGCCAGCAGCGGGGCTCCCGATGCCGGGGAGCTGTTTTTT
CDR3aa: CASSGAPDAGELFF
j_gene: TRBJ2-2
abundance: -
d_gene: -
v_gene: TRBV5-1

CDR3nt: TGCGCCAGCAGCCAAGATATACTTACAGGGTTGGATGAAAAACTGTTTTTT
CDR3aa: CASSQDILTGLDEKLFF
j_gene: TRBJ1-4
abundance: few
d_gene: -
v_gene: TRBV4-1

CDR3nt: TGCAGCGACCGCGGTGAGGTGGACCGGACCAATGAGCAGTTCTTC
CDR3aa: CSDRGEVDRTNEQFF
j_gene: TRBJ2-1
abundance: many
d_gene: -
v_gene: TRBV29-1

CDR3nt: TGTGCCAGCAGCCAAGAAGGTCGCGGGGGTTACGAGCAGTACTTC
CDR3aa: CASSQEGRGGYEQYF
j_gene: TRBJ2-7
abundance: -
d_gene: TRBD2
v_gene: TRBV3-1

CDR3nt: TGTGCCAGCAGTGAATATTTTGCAGATACGCAGTATTTT
CDR3aa: CASSEYFADTQYF
j_gene: TRBJ2-3
abundance: few
d_gene: -
v_gene: TRBV25-1

CDR3nt: TGTGCCAGCAGCCTCCGAGGGGCGGGACACCTCTACAATGAGCAGTTCTTC
CDR3aa: CASSLRGAGHLYNEQFF
j_gene: TRBJ2-1
abundance: -
d_gene: -
v_gene: TRBV4-2

CDR3nt: TGTGCCAGCAGTGCCCGGGACGACCCAAAAGAGACCCAGTACTTC
CDR3aa: CASSARDDPKETQYF
j_gene: TRBJ2-5
abundance: -
d_gene: -
v_gene: TRBV25-1

CDR3nt: TGCAGCGTTCCGGGACAATATGACGAGCAGTACTTC
CDR3aa: CSVPGQYDEQYF
j_gene: TRBJ2-7
abundance: -
d_gene: -
v_gene: TRBV29-1

CDR3nt: TGTGCCAGCAGCCCAACTCCGGGACTAGCGGGGAACAATGAGCAGTTCTTC
CDR3aa: CASSPTPGLAGNNEQFF
j_gene: TRBJ2-1
abundance: once
d_gene: TRBD2
v_gene: TRBV5-5

CDR3nt: TGTGCCAGCAGCCAAGAGAGGGGGACTAGCGGGGGGCCCACCGGGGAGCTGTTTTTT
CDR3aa: CASSQERGTSGGPTGELFF
j_gene: TRBJ2-2
abundance: -
d_gene: TRBD2
v_gene: TRBV3-1

CDR3nt: TGTGCCATCAGTGAGCCCTTTGGACTAGCGGGGAACAATGAGCAGTTCTTC
CDR3aa: CAISEPFGLAGNNEQFF
j_gene: TRBJ2-1
abundance: -
d_gene: TRBD2
v_gene: TRBV10-3

CDR3nt: TGTGCCAGCAGGGACAGGAGGAGCTCCTATAATTCACCCCTCCACTTT
CDR3aa: CASRDRRSSYNSPLHF
j_gene: TRBJ1-6
abundance: few
d_gene: TRBD1
v_gene: TRBV28

CDR3nt: TGTGCCAGCAGTTTTTTCGGGGATGGCTACACCTTC
CDR3aa: CASSFFGDGYTF
j_gene: TRBJ1-2
abundance: few
d_gene: -
v_gene: TRBV12-3/TRBV12-4

CDR3nt: TGTGCCAGCAGTGCCGAGTGGACAGGATTGAGCAATGAGCAGTTCTTC
CDR3aa: CASSAEWTGLSNEQFF
j_gene: TRBJ2-1
abundance: -
d_gene: TRBD1
v_gene: TRBV2

CDR3nt: TGTGCCAGCAGCTTAGGGACAAGGGTAAAAGAGCAGTTCTTC
CDR3aa: CASSLGTRVKEQFF
j_gene: TRBJ2-1
abundance: few
d_gene: -
v_gene: TRBV7-7

CDR3nt: TGCAGTGCTCCAGGACGTAAACAAGAGACCCAGTACTTC
CDR3aa: CSAPGRKQETQYF
j_gene: TRBJ2-5
abundance: few
d_gene: -
v_gene: TRBV20-1

CDR3nt: TGTGCCAGCTCACCAGGGGACTATGGCTACACCTTC
CDR3aa: CASSPGDYGYTF
j_gene: TRBJ1-2
abundance: many
d_gene: -
v_gene: TRBV18

CDR3nt: TGTGCCAGCAGCCCGGGGACAGGGGGCCGTGGCTACACCTTC
CDR3aa: CASSPGTGGRGYTF
j_gene: TRBJ1-2
abundance: -
d_gene: TRBD1
v_gene: TRBV16

CDR3nt: TGCAGTGCTAGAGATTGGAATAGCGGGGGCCCTGAGACCCAGTACTTC
CDR3aa: CSARDWNSGGPETQYF
j_gene: TRBJ2-5
abundance: -
d_gene: TRBD2
v_gene: TRBV20-1

CDR3nt: TGTGCCAGCAGTTTTTTGCCGAACACCGGGGAGCTGTTTTTT
CDR3aa: CASSFLPNTGELFF
j_gene: TRBJ2-2
abundance: few
d_gene: -
v_gene: TRBV6-5

CDR3nt: TGTGCCAGCAGCGTAGAGGGGGGGTGGCCCTACAATGAGCAGTTCTTC
CDR3aa: CASSVEGGWPYNEQFF
j_gene: TRBJ2-1
abundance: few
d_gene: -
v_gene: TRBV9

CDR3nt: TGTGCCAGCTCAAAACAGGGTCACCCCTACGAGCAGTACTTC
CDR3aa: CASSKQGHPYEQYF
j_gene: TRBJ2-7
abundance: few
d_gene: -
v_gene: TRBV18

CDR3nt: TGCGCCAGCAGCCAGGACAGCCTTGAAGCTTTCTTT
CDR3aa: CASSQDSLEAFF
j_gene: TRBJ1-1
abundance: few
d_gene: -
v_gene: TRBV4-1

CDR3nt: TGTGCCTTCAGGGGGGGAAACACCGGGGAGCTGTCTTTT
CDR3aa: CAFRGGNTGELSF
j_gene: TRBJ2-2
abundance: -
d_gene: -
v_gene: TRBV7-8

CDR3nt: TGCAGTGCTAGAGTGGGACAGAGGGGAGATACGCAGTATTTT
CDR3aa: CSARVGQRGDTQYF
j_gene: TRBJ2-3
abundance: -
d_gene: TRBD1
v_gene: TRBV20-1

CDR3nt: TGTGCCAGCAGCCGATACCTAGCGGGCACTAAAGTCTACAATGAGCAGTTCTTC
CDR3aa: CASSRYLAGTKVYNEQFF
j_gene: TRBJ2-1
abundance: few
d_gene: TRBD2
v_gene: TRBV9

CDR3nt: TGTGCCAGCACCGACCCGAGGACTACCCAAGAGACCCAGTACTTC
CDR3aa: CASTDPRTTQETQYF
j_gene: TRBJ2-5
abundance: few
d_gene: -
v_gene: TRBV2